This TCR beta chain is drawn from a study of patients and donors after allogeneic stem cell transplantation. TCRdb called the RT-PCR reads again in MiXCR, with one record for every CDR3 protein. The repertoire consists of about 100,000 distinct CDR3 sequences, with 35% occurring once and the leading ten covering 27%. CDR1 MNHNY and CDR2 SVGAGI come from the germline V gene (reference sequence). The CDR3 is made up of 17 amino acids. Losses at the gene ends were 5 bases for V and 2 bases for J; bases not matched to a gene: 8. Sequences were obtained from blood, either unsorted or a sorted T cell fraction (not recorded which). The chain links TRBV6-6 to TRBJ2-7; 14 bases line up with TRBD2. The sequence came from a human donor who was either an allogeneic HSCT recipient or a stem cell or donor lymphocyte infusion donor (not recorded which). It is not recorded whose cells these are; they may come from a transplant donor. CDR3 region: CASSKASGLAGAYEQYF. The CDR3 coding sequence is TGTGCCAGCAGTAAAGCATCGGGACTAGCGGGAGCCTACGAGCAGTACTTC.